This TCR beta chain was recorded in a study of PD-L1 blockade in urothelial cancer. The overall study: Analysis of blood occurred 3 weeks (second dose) and 6 weeks after treatment start.

The length of the CDR3 is 15 residues. V lost 0 bases and J 4 bases, leaving 11 bases between the germline ends. CDR1 is MGHRA, CDR2 YSYEKL, per germline. The method was immunoSEQ multiplex PCR; TCRdb's version includes in-frame clones alone and lacks a portion of them. The repertoire has roughly 120,000 clones, 84% of them found once; the top ten carry under 3.5%. Documented time point: pretreatment peripheral blood. The sample here was PBMCs, taken around atezolizumab (anti-PD-L1) treatment. V gene TRBV4-1 combines with J gene TRBJ2-3; D gene uncertain. This clonotype originated in a man aged 45 to 65 with urothelial cancer. CDR3 nucleotides: TGCGCCAGCAGCCAAGAGGTTAGCTTCCCAGATACGCAGTATTTT. Translation: CASSQEVSFPDTQYF.